Below, 15 T cell receptor beta chains from the same sample are listed, as sequenced in a study of CDR3 diversity in severe acne. A single record per CDR3 protein comes from TCRdb applying MiXCR to the PCR reads. The sample has 84,000 or so distinct CDR3 sequences, 45% to 55% seen once. Sequences were obtained from blood. Receptors were obtained from a male donor in good health, serving as a control.

This clonotype showed up many times. The chain has TRBV10-3 and TRBJ2-7; possibly TRBD2 for D (7 bases). This CDR3 is built from 15 residues. V lost 7 bases, J lost 2 bases, and 18 bases lay in between. The V gene's germline CDR1 is ENHRY and CDR2 SYGVKD. This CDR3 reads CAIKGVGAGAYEQYF. The CDR3 region has the DNA TGTGCCATCAAGGGGGTGGGGGCGGGGGCCTACGAGCAGTACTTC.

The chain couples TRBV6-2 or TRBV6-3 to TRBJ2-7; 11 bases fit TRBD1. This CDR3 has 15 amino acids. The junction had 6 bases not matched to a gene; V was cut back by 6 bases and J by 2 bases. CDR1 and CDR2 from the germline V gene are MNHEY and SVGEGT. The CDR3 sequence: CASSDPGQGAYEQYF. The CDR3 DNA sequence: TGTGCCAGCAGCGACCCGGGACAGGGGGCCTACGAGCAGTACTTC.

This chain joins TRBV7-9 and TRBJ2-7; D is unresolved. Trimming stripped 5 bases from V and 6 bases from J, with 11 bases between. The germline V gene encodes CDR1 SEHNR and CDR2 FQNEAQ (reference sequence). There are 12 residues in the CDR3. The CDR3 DNA follows: TGTGCCAGCAGCCCCTTGGGAACCGAGCAGTACTTC. Translated: CASSPLGTEQYF.

Sample share makes this clonotype medium-sized. The V and J genes are TRBV5-6 and TRBJ1-6; 7 nucleotides line up with TRBD1. The CDR3 extends over 16 amino acids. J gave up 10 bases and V 4 bases, and 14 bases lay outside the gene matches. CDR1 and CDR2 from the germline V gene are SGHDT and YYEEEE. CDR3 residues: CASSHDWFDRESPLHF. CDR3 DNA: TGTGCCAGCAGCCATGATTGGTTCGACAGGGAGTCACCCCTCCACTTT.

The V and J genes are TRBV20-1 and TRBJ2-7; D is uncertain. The germline V and J ends were trimmed by 3 bases and 5 bases, with 8 bases remaining between them. Germline-derived CDR1 and CDR2 are DFQATT and SNEGSKA (reference sequence). The CDR3 runs 11 residues. CDR3 DNA: TGCAGTGCTAGGGGCCCCCACGAGCAGTACTTC. Amino acids: CSARGPHEQYF.

This clonotype was counted at least ten times. The J gene is TRBJ1-2, the V gene TRBV29-1; weak D call: TRBD1 (5 bases). CDR1 and CDR2 (germline): SQVTM, ANQGSEA. The ends were cut back, 6 bases at V and 6 bases at J, with 11 bases in the middle. CDR3 length: 11 residues. Here the CDR3 reads CSVAEGHGYTF. CDR3 nucleotide sequence: TGCAGCGTGGCAGAGGGGCATGGCTACACCTTC.

Ten or more counts support this clonotype. This chain links TRBV11-2 with TRBJ1-1; no firm D call. Germline loops: CDR1 SGHAT, CDR2 FQNNGV. V gave up 2 bases and J gave up 4 bases, with 8 bases separating them. The CDR3 consists of 13 residues. CDR3 sequence (DNA): TGTGCCAGCAGCTTATGGGATGTCACTGAAGCTTTCTTT. Its protein product is CASSLWDVTEAFF.

For this clonotype: The missing conserved phenylalanine or tryptophan at the end of this CDR3 makes a read error likely. It is unclear where the CDR3 begins or ends on the DNA, so no DNA is shown, and the CDR3 is as TCRdb lists it. This chain joins TRBV20-1 and TRBJ1-3. The germline gives CDR1 DFQATT, CDR2 SNEGSKA (reference sequence). The CDR3 region is 10 residues in length, termini included. CDR3 sequence reads: CSASRTLLAG.

This clonotype was detected ten times or more. The rearrangement joins TRBV29-1 to TRBJ1-2; 7 bases map to TRBD1. Losses at the gene ends were 6 bases for V and 8 bases for J; bases not matched to a gene: 18. There are 15 residues in the CDR3. Germline CDR1 and CDR2: SQVTM and ANQGSEA. In DNA form, the CDR3 reads TGCAGCGTCCACGGGCGAGGGGACAGCCCCTGGGGCTACACCTTC. Protein sequence: CSVHGRGDSPWGYTF. Combining the CDR3 with reference TRBV29-1 and TRBJ1-2 gives the whole variable domain SAVISQKPSRDICQRGTSLTIQCQVDSQVTMMFWYRQQPGQSLTLIATANQGSEATYESGFVIDKFPISRPNLTFSTLTVSNMSPEDSSIYLCSVHGRGDSPWGYTFGSGTRLTVV.

In this sample, this clonotype turned up a few times. The chain combines TRBV7-9 with TRBJ2-7; TRBD1 agrees at 7 bases. The CDR3 spans 15 residues. J gave up 4 bases and V 5 bases, and 11 bases lay outside the gene matches. The germline gives CDR1 SEHNR, CDR2 FQNEAQ (reference sequence). This CDR3 reads CASSQRRDSLYEQYF. In DNA, the CDR3 is TGTGCCAGCAGCCAACGCCGGGACAGTTTATACGAGCAGTACTTC.

For this clonotype: A much larger clone differs by one base, so this may be a read error. The chain combines TRBV7-8 with TRBJ2-7, with D possibly being TRBD1 (6 bases). The ends were cut back, 5 bases at V and 7 bases at J, with 18 bases in the middle. This CDR3 is 14 amino acids long. Looked up from germline, CDR1 is SGHVS and CDR2 is FQNEAQ. The CDR3 DNA reads TGTGCCAGCAGCCCCAGTGGGCAGGGGAATGAGCAGTACTTC. Translated, it gives CASSPSGQGNEQYF.

Of note for this clonotype: The junction and the germline gene differ at one end; a read error may be behind it. The V and J genes are TRBV5-1 and TRBJ1-1; 8 bases agree with TRBD1. CDR1 is SGHRS, CDR2 YFSETQ, per germline. The CDR3 spans 15 residues. CDR3 nucleotide sequence: TGTGCCAGCAGCTTGGGACAGGAGTGGAACACTGAAGCTTTCTTT. This gives the protein CASSLGQEWNTEAFF. Combining the CDR3 with reference TRBV5-1 and TRBJ1-1 gives the whole variable domain KAGVTQTPRYLIKTRGQQVTLSCSPISGHRSVSWYQQTPGQGLQFLFEYFSETQRNKGNFPGRFSGRQFSNSRSEMNVSTLELGDSALYLCASSLGQEWNTEAFFGQGTRLTVV.

DNA of the CDR3: TGTGCCAGCAGTCTTACAGGGTTGGGCAATCAGCCCCAGCATTTT. Its translation: CASSLTGLGNQPQHF. The chain carries TRBV27 and TRBJ1-5, with D tentatively TRBD1 (6 bases). CDR3 length: 15 amino acids. Between the trimmed V and J ends, which lost 5 bases and 2 bases, there was a span of 13 bases. Looked up from germline, CDR1 is MNHEY and CDR2 is SMNVEV (reference sequence).

Only a few counts were recorded for this clonotype. The chain couples TRBV19 to TRBJ1-2; TRBD1 is a possible D gene (6 bases). V lost 3 bases and J 4 bases, leaving 9 bases between the germline ends. The CDR3 has 13 amino acids. Germline lookup yields CDR1 LNHDA and CDR2 SQIVND (reference sequence). The CDR3 region has the DNA TGTGCCAGTAGTATTCCGGGGGCCTATGGCTACACCTTC. Amino acids: CASSIPGAYGYTF. Together with reference TRBV19 and TRBJ1-2, the CDR3 gives the full variable domain: DGGITQSPKYLFRKEGQNVTLSCEQNLNHDAMYWYRQDPGQGLRLIYYSQIVNDFQKGDIAEGYSVSREKKESFPLTVTSAQKNPTAFYLCASSIPGAYGYTFGSGTRLTVV.

This clonotype appeared once. The V gene is TRBV5-1, the J gene TRBJ1-1; D unresolved. Germline V gives CDR1 SGHRS, CDR2 YFSETQ. The CDR3 contains 13 residues. The V gene lost 4 bases and the J gene lost 1 base, with 8 bases spanning the gap. CDR3 sequence: CASSRIRNTEAFF. The CDR3 DNA reads as TGCGCCAGCAGCCGAATCAGGAACACTGAAGCTTTCTTT.